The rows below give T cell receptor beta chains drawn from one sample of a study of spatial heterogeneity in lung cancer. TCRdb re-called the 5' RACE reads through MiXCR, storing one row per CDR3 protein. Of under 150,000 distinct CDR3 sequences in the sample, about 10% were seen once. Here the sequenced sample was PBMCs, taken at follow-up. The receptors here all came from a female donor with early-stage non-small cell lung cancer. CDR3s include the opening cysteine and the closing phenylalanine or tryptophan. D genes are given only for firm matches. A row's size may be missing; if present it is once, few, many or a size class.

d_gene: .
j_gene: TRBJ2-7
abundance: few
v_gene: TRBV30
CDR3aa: CAWTYSGDEQYF

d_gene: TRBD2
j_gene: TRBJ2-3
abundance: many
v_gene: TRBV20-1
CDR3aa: CSVLLREGPDTQYF

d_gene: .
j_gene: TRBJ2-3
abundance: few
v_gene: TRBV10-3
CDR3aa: CAISAGTSTDTQYF

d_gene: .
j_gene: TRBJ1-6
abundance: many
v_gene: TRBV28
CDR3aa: CASRKTVANSPLHF

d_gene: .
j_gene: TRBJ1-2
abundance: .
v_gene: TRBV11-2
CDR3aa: CASTLTDGENYGYTF

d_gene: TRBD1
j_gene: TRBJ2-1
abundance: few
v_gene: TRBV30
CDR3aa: CAGGPGGTGEQFF

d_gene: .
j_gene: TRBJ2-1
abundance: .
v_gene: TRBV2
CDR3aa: CASSDMWGDNEQFF

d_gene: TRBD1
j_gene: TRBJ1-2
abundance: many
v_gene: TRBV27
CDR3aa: CASRSRGLFNYGYTF

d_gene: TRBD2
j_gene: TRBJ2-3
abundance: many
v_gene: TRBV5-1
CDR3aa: CASSLSPSGKSDF

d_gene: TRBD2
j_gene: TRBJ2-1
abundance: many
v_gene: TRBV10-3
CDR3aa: CAISALANEQFF

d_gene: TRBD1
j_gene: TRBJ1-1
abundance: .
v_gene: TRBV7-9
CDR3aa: CASSRRQGMNTEAFF

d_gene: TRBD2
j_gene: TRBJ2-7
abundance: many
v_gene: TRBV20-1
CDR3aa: CSAEAGVVYEQYF

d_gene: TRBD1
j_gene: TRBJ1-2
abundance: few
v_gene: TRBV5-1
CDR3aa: CASSPGQGALLNGYTF

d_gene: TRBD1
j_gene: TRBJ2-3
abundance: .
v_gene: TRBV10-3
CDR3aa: CAISESMTGAGDTQYF

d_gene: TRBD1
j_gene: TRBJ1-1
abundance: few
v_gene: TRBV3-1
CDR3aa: CASSQTDTGGSEAFF

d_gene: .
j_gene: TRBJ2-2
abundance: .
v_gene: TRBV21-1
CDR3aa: CASSKYQGWSTGELFF

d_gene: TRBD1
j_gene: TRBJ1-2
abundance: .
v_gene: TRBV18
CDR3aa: CASSPGPGGAYGYTF

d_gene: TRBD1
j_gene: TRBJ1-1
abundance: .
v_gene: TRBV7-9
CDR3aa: CASSYRGGTTEAFF

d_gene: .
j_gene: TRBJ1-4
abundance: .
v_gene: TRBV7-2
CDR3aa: CASSLRNPLWGGKLFF

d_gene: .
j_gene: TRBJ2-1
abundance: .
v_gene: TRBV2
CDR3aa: CAGSFTEHNEQFF

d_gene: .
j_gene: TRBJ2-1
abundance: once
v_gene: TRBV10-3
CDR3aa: CAISNEGQQDNEQFF

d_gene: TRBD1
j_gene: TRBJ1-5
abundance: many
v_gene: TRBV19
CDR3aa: CASKQGYSNQPQHF

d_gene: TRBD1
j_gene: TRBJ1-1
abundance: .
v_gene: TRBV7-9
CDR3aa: CASSFTGGTEAFF

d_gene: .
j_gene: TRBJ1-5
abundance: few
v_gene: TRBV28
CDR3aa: CASSLLGNQPQHF

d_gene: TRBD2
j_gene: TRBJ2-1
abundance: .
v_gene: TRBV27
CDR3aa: CASRPSGTFYNEQFF

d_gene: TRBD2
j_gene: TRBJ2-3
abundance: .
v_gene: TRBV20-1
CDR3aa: CSASGTFQRERGTDTQYF

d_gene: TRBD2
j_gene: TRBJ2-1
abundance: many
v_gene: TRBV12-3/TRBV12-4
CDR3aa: CASRPTSGGRINEQFF

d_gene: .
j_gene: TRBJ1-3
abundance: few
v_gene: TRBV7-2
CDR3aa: CASSLAAASSGNTIYF

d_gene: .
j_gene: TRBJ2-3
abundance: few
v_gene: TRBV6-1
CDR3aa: CASSDAFTDTQYF

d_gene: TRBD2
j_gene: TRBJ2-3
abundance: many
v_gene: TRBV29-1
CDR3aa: CSSDGGADDTQYF

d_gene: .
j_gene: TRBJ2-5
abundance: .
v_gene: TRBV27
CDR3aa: CASRLGGEETQYF

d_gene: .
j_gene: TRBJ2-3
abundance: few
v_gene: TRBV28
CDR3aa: CASSPGASSTDTQYF

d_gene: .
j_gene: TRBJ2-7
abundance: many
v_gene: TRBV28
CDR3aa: CASNTIYEQYF

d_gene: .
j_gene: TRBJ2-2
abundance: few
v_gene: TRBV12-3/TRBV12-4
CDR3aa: CASSGRGELFF

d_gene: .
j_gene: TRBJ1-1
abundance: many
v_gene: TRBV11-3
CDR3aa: CASSLVGTEAFF

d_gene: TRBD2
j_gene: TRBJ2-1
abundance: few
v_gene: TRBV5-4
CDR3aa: CASSLVGLAGDNEQFF

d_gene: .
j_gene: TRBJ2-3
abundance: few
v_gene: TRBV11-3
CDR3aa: CASSLDTRTQYF

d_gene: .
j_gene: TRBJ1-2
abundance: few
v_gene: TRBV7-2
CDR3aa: CASSPPYMIYGYTF

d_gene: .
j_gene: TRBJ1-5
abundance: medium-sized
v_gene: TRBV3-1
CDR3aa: CASSQEGGTGNQPQHF

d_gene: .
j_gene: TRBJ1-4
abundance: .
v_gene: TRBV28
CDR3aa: CASRHRETLSMRSNEKLFF

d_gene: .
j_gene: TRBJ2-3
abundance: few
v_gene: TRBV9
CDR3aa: CASSPHSGSSTDTQYF

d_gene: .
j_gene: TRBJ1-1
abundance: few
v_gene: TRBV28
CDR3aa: CASSPLRDTEAFF

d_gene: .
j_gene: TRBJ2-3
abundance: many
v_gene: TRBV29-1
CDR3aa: CSVGRGQLRADTQYF

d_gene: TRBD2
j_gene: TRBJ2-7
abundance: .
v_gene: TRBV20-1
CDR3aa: CSASPSGSTYEQYF

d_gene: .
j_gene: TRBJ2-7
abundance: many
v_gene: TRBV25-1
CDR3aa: CASSGDDEQYF

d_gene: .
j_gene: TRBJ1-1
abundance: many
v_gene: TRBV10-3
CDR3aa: CAISESRESVAFF

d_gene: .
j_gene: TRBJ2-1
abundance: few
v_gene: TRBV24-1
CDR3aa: CATSDYRDIGGEQFF

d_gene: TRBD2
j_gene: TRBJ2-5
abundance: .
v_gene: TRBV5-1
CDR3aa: CASREAGEETQYF

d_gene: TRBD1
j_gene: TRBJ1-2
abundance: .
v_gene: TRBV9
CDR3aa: CASSLQGQGWNGYTF

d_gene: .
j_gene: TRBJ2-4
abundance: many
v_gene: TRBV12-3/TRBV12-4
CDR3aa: CASSPQGAKNIQYF

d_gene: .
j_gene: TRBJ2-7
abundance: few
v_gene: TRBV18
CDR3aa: CASSPPGQIHEQYF

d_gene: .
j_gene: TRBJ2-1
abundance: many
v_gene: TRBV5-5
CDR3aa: CASSFQVGLEQFF

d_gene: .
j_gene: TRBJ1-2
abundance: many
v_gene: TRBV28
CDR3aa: CASSLTYYGYTF

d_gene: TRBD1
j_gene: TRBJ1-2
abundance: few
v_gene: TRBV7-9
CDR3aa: CASSATGAGYTF

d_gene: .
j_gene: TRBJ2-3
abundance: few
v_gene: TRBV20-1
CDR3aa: CSAVDWRGTDTQYF

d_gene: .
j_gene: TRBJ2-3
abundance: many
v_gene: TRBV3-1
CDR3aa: CASSQEGAADLTDTQYF

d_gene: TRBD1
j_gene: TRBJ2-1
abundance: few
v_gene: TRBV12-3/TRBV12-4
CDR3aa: CASSKGAGPQYNEQFF